The 20 T cell receptor beta chains in this list originate from one sample, sequenced in a study of blood T cell repertoires in COVID-19. Libraries were prepared by immunoSEQ multiplex PCR; TCRdb keeps only in-frame clonotypes and omits some of them. The data show some 210,000 clones, roughly 92% seen once. Sequencing was done on a sample of peripheral blood. The receptors originated from a man in his 60s with COVID-19, enrolled during active disease.

The chain has TRBV29-1 and TRBJ2-3, with unresolved D. Trimming took 0 bases from V and 2 from J, leaving 15 bases between them. Germline V lookup: CDR1 SQVTM, CDR2 ANQGSEA. This CDR3 comprises 16 residues. This chain's CDR3 is CSVEDLLSRNTDTQYF. DNA for the CDR3: TGCAGCGTTGAAGATCTCTTATCTAGAAACACAGATACGCAGTATTTT.

V gene TRBV21-1 combines with J gene TRBJ1-1. TRBV21-1 is listed as a pseudogene. This CDR3 contains 18 residues. The CDR3: CASSKGSREAGWVTEAFF. CDR3 nucleotide sequence: TGTGCCAGCAGCAAAGGGAGTCGGGAGGCAGGGTGGGTCACTGAAGCTTTCTTT.

The V gene is TRBV5-1, the J gene TRBJ2-3; a possible D gene is TRBD1 (6 bases). The CDR3 has 14 residues. V lost 6 bases to trimming and J lost 2 bases, with 13 bases between them. Per the germline V gene, CDR1 is SGHRS and CDR2 is YFSETQ. CDR3 sequence (DNA): TGCGCCAGCAAAAGAGCAGGGGACACAGATACGCAGTATTTT. It translates to CASKRAGDTDTQYF.

The V call is TRBV6-2 or TRBV6-3, the J call TRBJ1-1; 8 nucleotides match TRBD1. This CDR3 is 15 amino acids long. CDR1 and CDR2 from the germline V gene are MNHEY and SVGEGT. The junction had 11 bases not matched to a gene; V was cut back by 5 bases and J by 6 bases. The CDR3 coding sequence is TGTGCCAGCAGTCCCGGGACCAGGACAGGGTCTGAAGCTTTCTTT. This encodes CASSPGTRTGSEAFF.

The chain uses TRBV5-1 and TRBJ2-1; the match to TRBD2 covers 10 bases. The length of the CDR3 is 16 residues. Trimming cost V 4 bases and J 7 bases; bases outside gene matches: 11. The germline gives CDR1 SGHRS, CDR2 YFSETQ. The CDR3: CASSPPRLAGLNEQFF. The CDR3 DNA sequence: TGCGCCAGCAGCCCGCCTCGACTAGCGGGTCTGAATGAGCAGTTCTTC.

V and J are TRBV4-1 and TRBJ2-1, with 11 bases lining up with TRBD2. Germline V gene data show CDR1 as MGHRA and CDR2 as YSYEKL. Germline trimming cut 1 base from V and 5 bases from J; bases unmatched to any gene: 4. This CDR3 has 16 residues. The CDR3 sequence is CASSQVLLAGDNEQFF. The CDR3 DNA reads TGCGCCAGCAGCCAAGTTCTACTAGCGGGAGACAATGAGCAGTTCTTC.

V is TRBV18 and J is TRBJ2-7, with 8 bases lining up with TRBD1. This CDR3 contains 16 residues. Germline assignment: CDR1 KGHSH and CDR2 LQKENI. The ends lost 1 base at V and 4 bases at J; junction bases unmatched: 9. The CDR3 reads CASSPLAAGGGYEQYF. The CDR3 DNA sequence: TGTGCCAGCTCACCACTAGCGGCAGGGGGCGGGTACGAGCAGTACTTC.

This chain's CDR3 is CASSSRTYADTQYF. Here the CDR3 DNA reads TGCGCCAGCAGCAGTCGGACTTATGCAGATACGCAGTATTTT. The rearrangement uses TRBV5-1 and TRBJ2-3, with TRBD2 as a possible D gene (5 bases). The CDR3 has 14 residues. The V end lost 4 bases, the J end lost 4 bases, and 13 bases lay between the germline ends. CDR1 and CDR2 from the germline V gene are SGHRS and YFSETQ.

V gene TRBV30 combines with J gene TRBJ2-6; perhaps TRBD1 as D (7 bases). CDR3 size: 16 residues. Trimming cost V 3 bases and J 0 bases, with 12 bases left between them. Germline V gene sequence: CDR1 GTSNPN, CDR2 SVGIG (reference sequence). The CDR3 reads CAWREQGGSGANVLTF. For the CDR3, the DNA is TGTGCCTGGAGGGAGCAGGGGGGCTCTGGGGCCAACGTCCTGACTTTC.

The V call is TRBV4-1, the J call TRBJ2-7; 10 positions match TRBD1. Germline CDR1 reads MGHRA; CDR2 reads YSYEKL. With V trimmed by 1 base and J by 2 bases, 11 bases remained unmatched. There are 18 residues in the CDR3. CDR3 sequence reads: CASSQALPRTGGTYEQYF. As DNA, the CDR3 is TGCGCCAGCAGCCAAGCCCTTCCTAGGACAGGGGGAACCTACGAGCAGTACTTC.

The rearrangement joins TRBV11-2 to TRBJ2-3; the match to TRBD2 covers 9 bases. The trim removed 2 bases at V and 2 bases at J, leaving 5 bases unmatched. Germline V gene sequence: CDR1 SGHAT, CDR2 FQNNGV. The CDR3 length is 16 residues. The CDR3 DNA is TGTGCCAGCAGCTTAATCCTAGCGGGGATCACAGATACGCAGTATTTT. The encoded protein is CASSLILAGITDTQYF.

The chain links TRBV3-1 (or the pseudogene TRBV3-2) to TRBJ2-7; TRBD1 aligns across 8 bases. CDR1 LGHDT and CDR2 YNNKEL come from the germline V gene (reference sequence). The CDR3 loop spans 16 amino acids. The V gene end was trimmed by 1 base and the J gene end by 2 bases; junction bases not matched to a gene: 7. The DNA for the CDR3 is TGTGCCAGCAGCCAAGGCCCCACAGGGGGGCCCTACGAGCAGTACTTC. It encodes CASSQGPTGGPYEQYF.

V usage is TRBV3-1 (or the pseudogene TRBV3-2) and J usage is TRBJ2-7; 7 bases are shared with TRBD2. Trimming took 5 bases from V and 0 from J; bases not matched to a gene: 7. The CDR3 contains 15 residues. The germline gives CDR1 LGHDT, CDR2 YNNKEL (reference sequence). CDR3 amino acids: CASSTSGVSSYEQYF. CDR3 sequence (DNA): TGTGCCAGCAGCACGAGCGGGGTGAGCTCCTACGAGCAGTACTTC.

V is TRBV10-2 and J is TRBJ2-2; 7 nucleotides match TRBD1. V shed 8 bases, J shed 6 bases, and the junction held 12 bases outside the gene matches. The germline V gene has CDR1 WSHSY and CDR2 SAAADI. The CDR3 runs 15 residues. In nucleotides, the CDR3 is TGCGCCAGCGCGCCGGGGACAGCGCGCCCCGGGGAGCTGTTTTTT. Its translation: CASAPGTARPGELFF.

The chain is built from TRBV15 and TRBJ1-4; 11 nucleotides line up with TRBD1. The CDR3 sequence is 17 residues long. Per germline, CDR1 LNHNV and CDR2 YYDKDF (reference sequence). With V trimmed by 1 base and J by 3 bases, 4 bases remained unmatched. CDR3 sequence: CATSRVGQGGSNEKLFF. In DNA, the CDR3 is TGTGCCACCAGCAGAGTGGGACAGGGGGGATCTAATGAAAAACTGTTTTTT.

The V gene is TRBV7-3, the J gene TRBJ2-2, with D perhaps TRBD1 (6 bases). The CDR3 is 17 amino acids. Trimming took 5 bases from V and 1 from J, leaving 17 bases between them. Germline loops: CDR1 SGHTA, CDR2 FQGTGA. In DNA form, the CDR3 reads TGTGCCAGCAGCCCACATCCCCGGACAGTGAACACCGGGGAGCTGTTTTTT. The encoded protein is CASSPHPRTVNTGELFF. The full variable domain, in which reference TRBV7-3 and TRBJ2-2 provide the parts outside the CDR3, is GAGVSQTPSNKVTEKGKYVELRCDPISGHTALYWYRQSLGQGPEFLIYFQGTGAADDSGLPNDRFFAVRPEGSVSTLKIQRTERGDSAVYLCASSPHPRTVNTGELFFGEGSRLTVL.

The chain recombines TRBV18 with TRBJ1-1; 8 nucleotides match TRBD1. V shed 3 bases and J 0 bases; nucleotides not matched to a gene: 6. The CDR3 runs to 16 residues. Germline CDR1 and CDR2: KGHSH and LQKENI. The chain's CDR3 is CASSPQKTGVNTEAFF. CDR3 sequence (DNA): TGTGCCAGCTCACCTCAAAAGACAGGGGTGAACACTGAAGCTTTCTTT.

The gene calls are TRBV12-3 or TRBV12-4 and TRBJ1-2; D is unclear. V was trimmed by 5 bases and J by 3 bases, leaving 10 bases between them. This CDR3 spans 13 amino acids. Written as DNA, the CDR3 is TGTGCCAGCAGTATCGCCGGGGACTATGGCTACACCTTC. This gives the protein CASSIAGDYGYTF.

This sequence joins TRBV11-2 and TRBJ1-1; TRBD1 is a possible D gene (5 bases). The CDR3 runs 15 residues. The ends were cut back, 2 bases at V and 6 bases at J, with 16 bases in the middle. The V gene's germline CDR1 is SGHAT and CDR2 FQNNGV. CDR3 loop: CASSLQGGILAEAFF. The CDR3 bases are TGTGCCAGCAGCTTACAGGGAGGGATCTTGGCTGAAGCTTTCTTT.

This clone came up a few times. This sample includes further DNA sequences coding for the same CDR3. V usage is TRBV12-3 or TRBV12-4 and J usage is TRBJ2-7; TRBD2 aligns across 13 bases. V lost 5 bases, J lost 6 bases, and 1 base stayed unmatched. This CDR3 has 13 residues. As DNA, the CDR3 is TGTGCCAGCAGTAGACTAGCGGGAGGCGAGCAGTACTTC. Amino acids: CASSRLAGGEQYF.